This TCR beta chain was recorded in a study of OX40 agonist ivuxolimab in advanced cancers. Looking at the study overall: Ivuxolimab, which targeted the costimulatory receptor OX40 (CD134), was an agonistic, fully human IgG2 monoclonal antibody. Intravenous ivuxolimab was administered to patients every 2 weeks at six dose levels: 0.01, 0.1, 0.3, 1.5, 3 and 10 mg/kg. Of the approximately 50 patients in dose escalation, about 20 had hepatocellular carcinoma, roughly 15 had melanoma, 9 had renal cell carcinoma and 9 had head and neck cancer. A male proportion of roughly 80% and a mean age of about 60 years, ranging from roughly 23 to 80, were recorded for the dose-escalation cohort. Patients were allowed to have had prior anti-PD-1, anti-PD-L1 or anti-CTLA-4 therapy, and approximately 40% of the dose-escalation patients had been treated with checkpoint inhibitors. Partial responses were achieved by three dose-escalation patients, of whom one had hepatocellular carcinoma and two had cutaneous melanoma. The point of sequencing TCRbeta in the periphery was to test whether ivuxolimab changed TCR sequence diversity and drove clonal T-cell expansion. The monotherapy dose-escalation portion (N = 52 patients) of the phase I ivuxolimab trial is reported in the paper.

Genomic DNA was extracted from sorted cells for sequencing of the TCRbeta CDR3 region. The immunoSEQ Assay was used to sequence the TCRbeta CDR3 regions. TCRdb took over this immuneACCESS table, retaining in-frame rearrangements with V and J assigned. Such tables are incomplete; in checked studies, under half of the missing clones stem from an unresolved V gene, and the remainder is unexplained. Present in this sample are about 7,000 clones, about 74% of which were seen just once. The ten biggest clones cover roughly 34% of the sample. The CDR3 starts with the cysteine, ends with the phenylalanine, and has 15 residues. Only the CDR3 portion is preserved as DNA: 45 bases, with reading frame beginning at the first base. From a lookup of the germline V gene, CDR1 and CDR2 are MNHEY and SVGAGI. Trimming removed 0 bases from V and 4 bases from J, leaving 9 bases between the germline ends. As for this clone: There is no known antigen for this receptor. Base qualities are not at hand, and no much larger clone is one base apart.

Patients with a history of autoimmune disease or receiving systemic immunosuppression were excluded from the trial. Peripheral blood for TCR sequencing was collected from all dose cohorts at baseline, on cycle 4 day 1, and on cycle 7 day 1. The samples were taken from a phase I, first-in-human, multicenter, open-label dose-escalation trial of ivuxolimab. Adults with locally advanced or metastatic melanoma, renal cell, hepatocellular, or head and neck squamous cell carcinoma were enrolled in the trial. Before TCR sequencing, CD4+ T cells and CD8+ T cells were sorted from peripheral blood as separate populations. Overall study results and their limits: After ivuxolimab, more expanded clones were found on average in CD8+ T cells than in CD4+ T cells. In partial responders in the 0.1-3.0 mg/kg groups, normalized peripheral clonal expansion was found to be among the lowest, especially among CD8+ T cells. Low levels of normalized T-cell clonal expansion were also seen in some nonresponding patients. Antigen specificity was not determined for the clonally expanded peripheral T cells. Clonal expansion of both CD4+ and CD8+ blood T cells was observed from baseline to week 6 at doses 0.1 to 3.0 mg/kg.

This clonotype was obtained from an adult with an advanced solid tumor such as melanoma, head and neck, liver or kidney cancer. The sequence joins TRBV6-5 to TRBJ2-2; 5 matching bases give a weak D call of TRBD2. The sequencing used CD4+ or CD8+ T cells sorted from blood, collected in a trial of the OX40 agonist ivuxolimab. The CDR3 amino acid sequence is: CASSYSRAPTGELFF. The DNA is TGTGCCAGCAGTTACTCGAGGGCGCCCACCGGGGAGCTGTTTTTT.